This T cell receptor beta chain stems from a study of spatial heterogeneity in lung cancer. A note on this clonotype: The antigen remains undetermined.

Each CDR3 protein is one row after TCRdb ran MiXCR on the 5' RACE reads. Counted here are around 4,900 distinct CDR3 sequences, 9.5% to 15% occurring once; the ten biggest clones make up roughly 30%. Study findings and constraints: Mutation tallies in tumors tracked expanded intratumoral alpha and beta TCR counts. Tumor T cell coverage was estimated at around 7% for alpha and more than 11% for beta chains.

V lost 9 bases and J 4 bases, leaving 18 bases between the germline ends. The CDR3 runs to 14 residues. The germline V gene encodes CDR1 MNHEY and CDR2 SMNVEV (reference sequence). Time point here: sample taken at primary tumor resection. This chain joins TRBV27 and TRBJ1-1; D perhaps matches TRBD1 (6 bases). The source was lung tumor tissue, collected at surgery. The source is a male donor with early-stage non-small cell lung cancer. In DNA form, the CDR3 reads TGTGCCAGACGTCGAGGGGGGAAATGCACTGAAGCTTTCTTT. It specifies CARRRGGKCTEAFF.